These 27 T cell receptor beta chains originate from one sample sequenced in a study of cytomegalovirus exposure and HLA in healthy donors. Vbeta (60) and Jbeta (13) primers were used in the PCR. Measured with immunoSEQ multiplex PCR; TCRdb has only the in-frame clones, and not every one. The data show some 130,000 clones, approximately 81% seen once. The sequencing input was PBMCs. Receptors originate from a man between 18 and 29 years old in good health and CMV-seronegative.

This CDR3 reads CASSIGRDRVTEAFF. The CDR3 nucleotides read TGTGCCAGTAGTATAGGGAGGGACAGGGTCACTGAAGCTTTCTTT. The chain uses TRBV19 and TRBJ1-1; 9 bases line up with TRBD1. J was trimmed by 4 bases and V by 1 base; bases with no gene match: 4. CDR3 size: 15 residues. The germline V gene encodes CDR1 LNHDA and CDR2 SQIVND (reference sequence).

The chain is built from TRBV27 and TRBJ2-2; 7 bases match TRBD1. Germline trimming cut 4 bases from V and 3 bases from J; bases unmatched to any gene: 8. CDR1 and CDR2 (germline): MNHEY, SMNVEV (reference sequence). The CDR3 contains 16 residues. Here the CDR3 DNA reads TGTGCCAGCAGTTCGACAGGGTCCCTGGACACCGGGGAGCTGTTTTTT. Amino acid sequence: CASSSTGSLDTGELFF.

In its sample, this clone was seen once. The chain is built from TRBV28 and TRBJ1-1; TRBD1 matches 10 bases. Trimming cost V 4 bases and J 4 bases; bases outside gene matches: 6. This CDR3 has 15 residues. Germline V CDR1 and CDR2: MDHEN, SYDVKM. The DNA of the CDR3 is TGTGCCAGCAGTTCCACCGGGACAGGGGCCACTGAAGCTTTCTTT. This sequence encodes CASSSTGTGATEAFF.

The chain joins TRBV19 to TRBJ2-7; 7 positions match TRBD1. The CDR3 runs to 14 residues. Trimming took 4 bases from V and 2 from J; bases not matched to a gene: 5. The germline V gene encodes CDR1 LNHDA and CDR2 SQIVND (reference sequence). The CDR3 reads CASSTTGDPYEQYV. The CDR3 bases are TGTGCCAGTAGTACAACAGGGGACCCCTACGAGCAGTACGTC.

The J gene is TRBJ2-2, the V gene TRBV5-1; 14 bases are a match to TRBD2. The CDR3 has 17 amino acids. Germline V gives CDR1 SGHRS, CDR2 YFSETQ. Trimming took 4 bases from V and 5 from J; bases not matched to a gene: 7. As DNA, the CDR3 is TGCGCCAGCAGCCCCGGGACTAGCGGGAGTAAAACCGGGGAGCTGTTTTTT. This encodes CASSPGTSGSKTGELFF.

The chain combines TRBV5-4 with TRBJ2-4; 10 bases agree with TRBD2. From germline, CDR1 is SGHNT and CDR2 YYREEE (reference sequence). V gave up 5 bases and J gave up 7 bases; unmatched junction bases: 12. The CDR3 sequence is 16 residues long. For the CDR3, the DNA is TGTGCCAGCAGTCCTACTAGCGGGGCCATCCCGAACATTCAGTACTTC. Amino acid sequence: CASSPTSGAIPNIQYF.

The CDR3 DNA reads TGTGCCAGCAGTTTAGCTAACGACAATGAGCAGTTCTTC. Its protein product is CASSLANDNEQFF. The genes are TRBV28 and TRBJ2-1; D is undetermined. Trimming removed 2 bases from V and 5 bases from J, with 7 bases in between. The CDR3 is 13 amino acids. Germline V gene sequence: CDR1 MDHEN, CDR2 SYDVKM.

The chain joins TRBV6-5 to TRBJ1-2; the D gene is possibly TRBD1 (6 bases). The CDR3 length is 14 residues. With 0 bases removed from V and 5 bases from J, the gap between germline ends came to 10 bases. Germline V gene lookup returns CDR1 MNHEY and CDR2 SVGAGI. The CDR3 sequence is CASSYSSQGYGYTF. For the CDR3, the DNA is TGTGCCAGCAGTTACTCGAGCCAGGGGTATGGCTACACCTTC.

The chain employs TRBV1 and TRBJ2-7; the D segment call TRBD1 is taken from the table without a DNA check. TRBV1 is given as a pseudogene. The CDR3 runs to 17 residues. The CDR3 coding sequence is TGCACCAGCAGCCAAGGACAGCAACCTACTCTTCCCTACGAGCAGTACTTC. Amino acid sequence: CTSSQGQQPTLPYEQYF.

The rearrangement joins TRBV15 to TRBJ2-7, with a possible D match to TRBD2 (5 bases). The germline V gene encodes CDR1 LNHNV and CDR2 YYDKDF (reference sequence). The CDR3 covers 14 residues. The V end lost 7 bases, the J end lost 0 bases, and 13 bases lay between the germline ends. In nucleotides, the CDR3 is TGTGCCACCAAGAGCCGGGGTAGCTCCTACGAGCAGTACGTC. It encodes CATKSRGSSYEQYV.

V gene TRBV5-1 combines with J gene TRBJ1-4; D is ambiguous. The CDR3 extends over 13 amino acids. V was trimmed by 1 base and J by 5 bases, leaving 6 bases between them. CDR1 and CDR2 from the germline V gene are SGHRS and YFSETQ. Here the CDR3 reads CASSLTANEKLFF. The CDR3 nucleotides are TGCGCCAGCAGCTTGACAGCAAATGAAAAACTGTTTTTT.

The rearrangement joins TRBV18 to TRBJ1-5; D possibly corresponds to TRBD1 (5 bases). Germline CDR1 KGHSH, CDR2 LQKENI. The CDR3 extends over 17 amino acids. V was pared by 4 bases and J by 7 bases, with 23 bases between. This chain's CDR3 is CASSHVAGFEVGQPQHF. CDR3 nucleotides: TGTGCCAGCTCACACGTCGCAGGGTTCGAAGTTGGCCAGCCCCAGCATTTT.

The CDR3 sequence is CASSYGLLVGSQETQYF. The CDR3 bases are TGTGCCAGCAGCTACGGACTCCTAGTTGGGTCTCAAGAGACCCAGTACTTC. The chain couples TRBV14 to TRBJ2-5; possible D gene TRBD2, 5 bases. There are 17 residues in the CDR3. The ends were cut back, 5 bases at V and 2 bases at J, with 21 bases in the middle. The V gene's germline CDR1 is SGHDN and CDR2 FVKESK. Supplemented by reference TRBV14 and TRBJ2-5, the full variable domain reads EAGVTQFPSHSVIEKGQTVTLRCDPISGHDNLYWYRRVMGKEIKFLLHFVKESKQDESGMPNNRFLAERTGGTYSTLKVQPAELEDSGVYFCASSYGLLVGSQETQYFGPGTRLLVL.

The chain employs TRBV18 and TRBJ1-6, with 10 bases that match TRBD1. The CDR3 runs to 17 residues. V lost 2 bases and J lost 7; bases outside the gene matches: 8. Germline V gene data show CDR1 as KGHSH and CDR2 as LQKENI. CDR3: CASSPYQGQGSNSPLHF. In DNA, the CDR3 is TGTGCCAGCTCACCATATCAGGGACAGGGGTCCAATTCACCCCTCCACTTT.

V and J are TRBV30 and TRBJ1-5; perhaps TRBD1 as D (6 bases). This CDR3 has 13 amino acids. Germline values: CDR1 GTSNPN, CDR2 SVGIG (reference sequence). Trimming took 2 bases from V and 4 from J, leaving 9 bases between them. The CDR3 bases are TGTGCCTGGAGTTCCACAGGGAATCAGCCCCAGCATTTT. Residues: CAWSSTGNQPQHF.

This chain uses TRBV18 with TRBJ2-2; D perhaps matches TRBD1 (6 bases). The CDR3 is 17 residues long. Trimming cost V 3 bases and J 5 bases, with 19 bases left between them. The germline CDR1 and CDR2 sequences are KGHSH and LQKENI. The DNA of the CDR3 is TGTGCCAGCTCACCGCGCTCCGGGACAATCGGGACCGGGGAGCTGTTTTTT. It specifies CASSPRSGTIGTGELFF.

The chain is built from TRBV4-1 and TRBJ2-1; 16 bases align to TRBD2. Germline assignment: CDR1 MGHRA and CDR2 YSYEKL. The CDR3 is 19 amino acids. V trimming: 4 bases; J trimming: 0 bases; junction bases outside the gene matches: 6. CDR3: CASSPSGTSGGGSYNEQFF. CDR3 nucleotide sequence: TGCGCCAGCAGCCCGTCCGGGACTAGCGGGGGGGGCTCCTACAATGAGCAGTTCTTC.

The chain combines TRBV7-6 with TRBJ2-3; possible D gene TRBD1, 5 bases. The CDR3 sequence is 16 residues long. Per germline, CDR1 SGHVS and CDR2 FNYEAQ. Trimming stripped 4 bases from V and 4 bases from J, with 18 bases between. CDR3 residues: CASSSQQVGSSDTQYF. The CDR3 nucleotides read TGTGCCAGCAGCTCACAACAGGTCGGAAGCTCAGATACGCAGTATTTT.

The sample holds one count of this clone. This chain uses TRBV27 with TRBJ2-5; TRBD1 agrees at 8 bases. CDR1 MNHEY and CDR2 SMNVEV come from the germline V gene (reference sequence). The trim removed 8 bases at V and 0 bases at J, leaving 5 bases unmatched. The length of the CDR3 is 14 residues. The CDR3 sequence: CASGNRGYQETQYF. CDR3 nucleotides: TGTGCCAGCGGTAACAGGGGGTACCAAGAGACCCAGTACTTC.

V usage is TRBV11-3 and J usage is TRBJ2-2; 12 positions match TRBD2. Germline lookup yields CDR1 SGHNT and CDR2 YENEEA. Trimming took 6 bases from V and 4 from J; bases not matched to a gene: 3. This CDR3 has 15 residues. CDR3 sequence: CASSRLAGVTGELFF. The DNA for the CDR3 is TGTGCCAGCAGTCGACTAGCGGGGGTCACCGGGGAGCTGTTTTTT.

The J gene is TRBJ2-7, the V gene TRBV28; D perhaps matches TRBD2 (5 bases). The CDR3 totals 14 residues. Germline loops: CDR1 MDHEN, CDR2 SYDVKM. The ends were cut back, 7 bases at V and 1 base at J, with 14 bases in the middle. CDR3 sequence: CASNKRRESYEQYF. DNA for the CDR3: TGTGCCAGCAACAAACGTAGGGAGTCCTACGAGCAGTACTTC. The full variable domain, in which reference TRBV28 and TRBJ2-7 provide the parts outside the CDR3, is DVKVTQSSRYLVKRTGEKVFLECVQDMDHENMFWYRQDPGLGLRLIYFSYDVKMKEKGDIPEGYSVSREKKERFSLILESASTNQTSMYLCASNKRRESYEQYFGPGTRLTVT.

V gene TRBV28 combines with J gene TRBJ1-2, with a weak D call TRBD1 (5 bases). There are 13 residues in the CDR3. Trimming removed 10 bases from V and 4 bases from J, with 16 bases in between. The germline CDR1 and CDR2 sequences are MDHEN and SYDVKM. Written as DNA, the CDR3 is TGTGCCACACAGGTACAGTTGGCCTATGGCTACACCTTC. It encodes CATQVQLAYGYTF.

The CDR3 sequence is CASSPVPPEAFF. Here the CDR3 DNA reads TGTGCCAGCAGTCCAGTCCCCCCTGAAGCTTTCTTT. The rearrangement joins TRBV28 to TRBJ1-1; D is unresolved. Germline lookup yields CDR1 MDHEN and CDR2 SYDVKM. CDR3 size: 12 residues. Deletions cut 5 bases from V and 6 bases from J, with 10 bases between.

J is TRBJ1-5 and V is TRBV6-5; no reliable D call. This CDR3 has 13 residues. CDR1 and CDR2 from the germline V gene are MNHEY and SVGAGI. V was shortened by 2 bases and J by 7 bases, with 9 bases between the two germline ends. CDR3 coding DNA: TGTGCCAGCAGTTACGGAGGGAACCAGCCCCAGCATTTT. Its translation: CASSYGGNQPQHF.

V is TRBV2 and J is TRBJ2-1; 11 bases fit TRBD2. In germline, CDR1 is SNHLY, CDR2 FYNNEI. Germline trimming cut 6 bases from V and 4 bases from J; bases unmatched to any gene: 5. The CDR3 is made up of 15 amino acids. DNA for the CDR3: TGTGCCAGCAGCCGACTAGCGGGGACATACAATGAGCAGTTCTTC. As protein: CASSRLAGTYNEQFF.

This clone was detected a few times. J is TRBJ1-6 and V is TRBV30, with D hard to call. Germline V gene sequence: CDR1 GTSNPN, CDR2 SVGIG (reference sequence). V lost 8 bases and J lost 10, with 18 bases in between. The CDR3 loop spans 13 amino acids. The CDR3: CAANDGGNSPLHF. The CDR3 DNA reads TGTGCCGCCAACGACGGAGGGAACTCACCCCTCCACTTT.

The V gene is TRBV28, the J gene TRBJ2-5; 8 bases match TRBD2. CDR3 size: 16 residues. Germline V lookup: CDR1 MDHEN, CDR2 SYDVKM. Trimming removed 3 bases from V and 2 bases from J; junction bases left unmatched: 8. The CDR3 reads CASSFVPAGVQETQYF. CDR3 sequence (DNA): TGTGCCAGCAGTTTCGTGCCAGCGGGAGTTCAAGAGACCCAGTACTTC.